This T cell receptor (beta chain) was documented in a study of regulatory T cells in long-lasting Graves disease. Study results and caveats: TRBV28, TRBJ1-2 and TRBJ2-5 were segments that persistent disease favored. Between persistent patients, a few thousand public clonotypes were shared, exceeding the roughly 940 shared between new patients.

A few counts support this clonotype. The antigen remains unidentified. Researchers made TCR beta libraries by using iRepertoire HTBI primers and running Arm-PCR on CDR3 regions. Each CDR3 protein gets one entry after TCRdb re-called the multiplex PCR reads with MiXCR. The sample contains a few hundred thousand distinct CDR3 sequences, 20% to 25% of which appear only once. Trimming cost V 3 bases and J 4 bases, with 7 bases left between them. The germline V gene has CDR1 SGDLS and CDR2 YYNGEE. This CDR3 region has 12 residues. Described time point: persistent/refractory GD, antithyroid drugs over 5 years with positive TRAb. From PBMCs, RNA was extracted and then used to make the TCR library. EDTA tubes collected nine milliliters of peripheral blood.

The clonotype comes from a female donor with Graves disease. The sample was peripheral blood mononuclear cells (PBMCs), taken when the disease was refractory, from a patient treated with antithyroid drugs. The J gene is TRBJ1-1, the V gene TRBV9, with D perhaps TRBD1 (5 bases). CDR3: CASSEGTTEAFF. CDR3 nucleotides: TGTGCCAGCAGCGAAGGGACCACTGAAGCTTTCTTT.